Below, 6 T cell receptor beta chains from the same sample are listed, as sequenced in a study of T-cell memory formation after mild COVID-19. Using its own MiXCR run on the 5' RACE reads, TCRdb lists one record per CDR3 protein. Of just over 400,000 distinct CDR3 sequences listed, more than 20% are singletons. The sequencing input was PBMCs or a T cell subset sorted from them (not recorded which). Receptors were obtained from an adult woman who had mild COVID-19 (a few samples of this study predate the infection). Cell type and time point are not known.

CDR3 residues: CASSSGQGAFRNTEAFF. DNA for the CDR3: TGCGCCAGCAGCTCCGGACAGGGGGCTTTCCGGAACACTGAAGCTTTCTTT. The chain carries TRBV4-1 and TRBJ1-1; 11 positions match TRBD1. CDR3 length: 17 amino acids. V trimming: 5 bases; J trimming: 1 base; junction bases outside the gene matches: 9. CDR1 MGHRA and CDR2 YSYEKL come from the germline V gene.

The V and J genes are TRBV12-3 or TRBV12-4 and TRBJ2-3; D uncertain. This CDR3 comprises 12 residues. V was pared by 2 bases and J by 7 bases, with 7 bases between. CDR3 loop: CASSLYRNTQYF. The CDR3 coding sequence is TGTGCCAGCAGTTTATATAGAAATACGCAGTATTTT.

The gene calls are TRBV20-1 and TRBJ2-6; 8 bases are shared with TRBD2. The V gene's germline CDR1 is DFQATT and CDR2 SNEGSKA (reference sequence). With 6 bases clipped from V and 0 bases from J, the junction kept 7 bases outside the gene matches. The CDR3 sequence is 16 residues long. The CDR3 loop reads CSAPRGGSSGANVLTF. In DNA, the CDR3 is TGCAGTGCCCCCCGGGGGGGGAGCTCTGGGGCCAACGTCCTGACTTTC.

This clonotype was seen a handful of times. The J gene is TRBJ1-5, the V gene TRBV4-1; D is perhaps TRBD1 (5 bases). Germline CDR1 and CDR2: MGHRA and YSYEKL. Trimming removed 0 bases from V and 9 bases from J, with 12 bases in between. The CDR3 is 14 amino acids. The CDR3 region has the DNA TGCGCCAGCAGCCAAGAAGGGGCGAAGGGGCCCCAGCATTTT. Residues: CASSQEGAKGPQHF.

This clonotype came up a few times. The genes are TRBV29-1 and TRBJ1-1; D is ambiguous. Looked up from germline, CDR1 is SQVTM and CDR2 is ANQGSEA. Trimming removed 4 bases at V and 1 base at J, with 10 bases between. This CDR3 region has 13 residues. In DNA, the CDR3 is TGCAGCGTTGCAAGGTGGGAGAACACTGAAGCTTTCTTT. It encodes CSVARWENTEAFF.

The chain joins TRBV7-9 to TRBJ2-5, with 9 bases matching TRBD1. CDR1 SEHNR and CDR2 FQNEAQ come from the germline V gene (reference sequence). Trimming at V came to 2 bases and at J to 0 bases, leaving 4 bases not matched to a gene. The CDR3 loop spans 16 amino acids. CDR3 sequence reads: CASSLPRTGDQETQYF. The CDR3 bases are TGTGCCAGCAGCTTACCCAGGACAGGGGACCAAGAGACCCAGTACTTC.